This T cell receptor (beta chain) appears in the sequencing data of a study of PD-L1 blockade in urothelial cancer. Across the whole study: Once treatment had started, blood was analyzed at 3 weeks (second dose) and again at 6 weeks.

Assay used: immunoSEQ multiplex PCR; TCRdb lists only in-frame clones, some missing. The data show roughly 51,000 clones, approximately 85% seen once. This clone was counted only a few times. Sample time point: peripheral blood 6 weeks after treatment start. Trimming cost V 0 bases and J 9 bases; bases outside gene matches: 7. The CDR3 runs to 15 residues. The V gene's germline CDR1 is SGHTS and CDR2 YDEGEE. The genes are TRBV5-8 and TRBJ2-1; 9 bases are shared with TRBD1. This clonotype originated in a man in his fifties with urothelial cancer. Sequencing used PBMCs, obtained around atezolizumab (anti-PD-L1) treatment. CDR3 loop: CASSLGGQGLGEQFF. In nucleotides, the CDR3 is TGTGCCAGCAGCTTGGGCGGACAGGGGTTGGGTGAGCAGTTCTTC. Supplemented by reference TRBV5-8 and TRBJ2-1, the full variable domain reads EAGVTQSPTHLIKTRGQQATLRCSPISGHTSVYWYQQALGLGLQFLLWYDEGEERNRGNFPPRFSGRQFPNYSSELNVNALELEDSALYLCASSLGGQGLGEQFFGPGTRLTVL.